The clone carrying this T cell receptor (beta chain) was seen once. Trimming took 4 bases from V and 0 from J; bases not matched to a gene: 3. Germline CDR1 is SEHNR and CDR2 is FQNEAQ (reference sequence). The CDR3 spans 16 residues. Study processing details: Amplified reference gene primers provided the basis for estimating nucleated cell counts. Sequencing used immunoSEQ multiplex PCR; TCRdb keeps in-frame clones, though not all of them. V, J and clone size reflect that table, while D and trimming were determined from the DNA. The repertoire holds roughly 70,000 clones, with 90% as singletons. This entry is derived from a study of blood T cell repertoires in COVID-19. About the research overall: Donors in the United States, Italy and Spain gave samples during acute or convalescent COVID-19. Nucleic acid was either cDNA or gDNA, and it came from T cells, B-cell-depleted T cells, or PBMCs.

The V gene is TRBV7-9, the J gene TRBJ2-6, with TRBD1 identical over 7 bases. The specimen was peripheral blood. This sequence was found in a woman older than 75 with active COVID-19. CDR3 amino acids: CASSSRTGSGANVLTF. In DNA form, the CDR3 reads TGTGCCAGCAGCTCGAGGACAGGCTCTGGGGCCAACGTCCTGACTTTC.